Listed here is a single T cell receptor (beta chain). Its target is unknown. This sample is part of a study of blood T cells in healthy people across ages. The CDR3 length is 11 residues. Germline CDR1 reads SQVTM; CDR2 reads ANQGSEA. Trimming left V 7 bases short and J 11 bases short, with 17 bases between. The second PCR ran roughly 7 to 12 cycles with a sample-barcoded 5' primer and J-beta primers. TCRdb processed the 5' RACE reads anew with MiXCR; each CDR3 protein has one entry. The sample consists of about 780,000 distinct CDR3 sequences, less than 60% of them appearing once. Researchers isolated at least 6 million PBMCs per sample. Study-wide results and caveats: Older individuals had lower TCR beta diversity per million T cells (the decline was roughly linear).

The sequenced material came from blood. The rearrangement uses TRBV29-1 and TRBJ2-5; weak D call: TRBD2 (7 bases). The TCR was taken from a man aged 80 or over in good health. The CDR3 nucleotides read TGCAGCGAGGAGGCGGGGGCTGAGCAGTACTTC. This gives the protein CSEEAGAEQYF.